This T cell receptor (beta chain) was recovered during a study of blood T cells in healthy people across ages. Sample donors were healthy Caucasian individuals that came from Russia, aged roughly 6 to 95. Overall study findings and caveats: Compared with aged donors, long-lived donors showed fewer expanded clones, suggesting selection.

This CDR3 region has 15 residues. The germline CDR1 and CDR2 sequences are SGHAT and FQDESV (reference sequence). Trimming took 5 bases from V and 0 from J, leaving 12 bases between them. With regard to this clonotype: The antigen remains unidentified.

A second 7 to 11 cycle PCR used barcoded and J-beta primers. MiXCR, applied by TCRdb to the 5' RACE reads, yields one record per CDR3 protein. This table has approximately 2,000,000 distinct CDR3 sequences, around 42% appearing once. Sequences were obtained from blood. This receptor was obtained from a human donor in good health. The J gene is TRBJ2-3, the V gene TRBV11-1; D is unresolved. The DNA for the CDR3 is TGTGCCAGCAGCCCCCGGTACCAAAGCACAGATACGCAGTATTTT. The encoded protein is CASSPRYQSTDTQYF. The full variable domain, with the rest looked up from reference TRBV11-1 and TRBJ2-3, is EAEVAQSPRYKITEKSQAVAFWCDPISGHATLYWYRQILGQGPELLVQFQDESVVDDSQLPKDRFSAERLKGVDSTLKIQPAELGDSAMYLCASSPRYQSTDTQYFGPGTRLTVL.